This T cell receptor beta chain was observed in a study of blood T cells in healthy people across ages. For the second PCR, which ran for roughly 6 to 12 cycles, a sample-barcoded 5' primer and a J-beta primer mix were used. TCRdb analysed the 5' RACE reads with MiXCR anew, one entry per CDR3 protein. The repertoire holds hundreds of thousands of distinct CDR3 sequences, with roughly 21% as singletons. The origin of this receptor is a man between 70 and 80 years old in good health. Sequenced input: blood.

DNA of the CDR3: TGTGCCAGCAGCTTCAGTCTAAACCCGGCCAAAAACATTCAGTACTTC. It specifies CASSFSLNPAKNIQYF. J is TRBJ2-4 and V is TRBV7-2; D call uncertain. Germline values: CDR1 SGHTA, CDR2 FQGNSA. The V end lost 3 bases, the J end lost 1 base, and 13 bases lay between the germline ends. CDR3 length: 16 amino acids. The whole variable domain, filled in from reference TRBV7-2 and TRBJ2-4, reads GAGVSQSPSNKVTEKGKDVELRCDPISGHTALYWYRQSLGQGLEFLIYFQGNSAPDKSGLPSDRFSAERTGGSVSTLTIQRTQQEDSAVYLCASSFSLNPAKNIQYFGAGTRLSVL.